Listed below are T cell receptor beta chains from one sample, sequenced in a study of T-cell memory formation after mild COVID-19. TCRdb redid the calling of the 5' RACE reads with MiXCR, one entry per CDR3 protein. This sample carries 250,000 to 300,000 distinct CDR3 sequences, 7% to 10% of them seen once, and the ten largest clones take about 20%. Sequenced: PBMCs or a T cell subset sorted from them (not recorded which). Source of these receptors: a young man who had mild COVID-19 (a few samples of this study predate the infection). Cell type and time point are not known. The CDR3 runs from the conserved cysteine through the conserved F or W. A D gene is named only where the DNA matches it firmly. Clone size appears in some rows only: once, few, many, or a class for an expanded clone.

TGTGCCAGCAGTGACCAGCGGTGGGGGCGAGAGACCCAGTACTTC | CASSDQRWGRETQYF | TRBJ2-5 | TRBV6-1 | . | few
TGCGCCAGCAGCCAAGACTGGGAAGGGGGCGTTCTGAGCTCCTACAATGAGCAGTTCTTC | CASSQDWEGGVLSSYNEQFF | TRBJ2-1 | TRBV4-3 | TRBD1 | many
TGCAGCGAACTGATATGGGAGGGTCCCCGCTCACCCCTCCACTTT | CSELIWEGPRSPLHF | TRBJ1-6 | TRBV29-1 | . | few
TGCAGCGTATCCCGGTCTATGAACACTGAAGCTTTCTTT | CSVSRSMNTEAFF | TRBJ1-1 | TRBV29-1 | . | .
TGCGCCAGCAGCCCCGGGACAGGAGGGAACATTCAGTACTTC | CASSPGTGGNIQYF | TRBJ2-4 | TRBV5-1 | TRBD1 | few
TGTGCCACCAGTGATTTACAAGATACGCAGTATTTT | CATSDLQDTQYF | TRBJ2-3 | TRBV24-1 | . | .
TGTGCCAGCAGGCCCACAGGCAGTCTACGGGAGCAGTACTTC | CASRPTGSLREQYF | TRBJ2-7 | TRBV12-3/TRBV12-4 | . | many
TGTGCCAGCAGTTACTTTTCCCCTACCTTAGGAATGGGCGAGACCCAGTACTTC | CASSYFSPTLGMGETQYF | TRBJ2-5 | TRBV6-5 | . | few
TGTGCCAGCAGCGTAGACACGGGACCCTATGGCTACACCTTC | CASSVDTGPYGYTF | TRBJ1-2 | TRBV9 | . | .
TGCGCCAGCAGCTCCATCCCCAATGAAAAACTGTTTTTT | CASSSIPNEKLFF | TRBJ1-4 | TRBV5-1 | . | few
TGTGCCAGCAGCGTAGCTCGGGACCCGCAGGGAAATTCACCCCTCCACTTT | CASSVARDPQGNSPLHF | TRBJ1-6 | TRBV9 | . | .
TGTGCCAGCAGTTTAGAGTTGGCGGGGGGCGCAGGAGAGACCCAGTACTTC | CASSLELAGGAGETQYF | TRBJ2-5 | TRBV12-3/TRBV12-4 | TRBD2 | .
TGTGCCAGCAGCCGTTTTGCGACTAGCACAGATACGCAGTATTTT | CASSRFATSTDTQYF | TRBJ2-3 | TRBV3-1 | . | .
TGCGCCAGCAGCCGGACAGGACGCCCCGCGGGTGGAAACACCATATATTTT | CASSRTGRPAGGNTIYF | TRBJ1-3 | TRBV5-1 | TRBD1 | few
TGTGCCAGCAGTTCCGGGGGATCGGGCAATCAGCCCCAGCATTTT | CASSSGGSGNQPQHF | TRBJ1-5 | TRBV28 | . | few
TGTGCCAGCAGCCAATTTATCAGCTCCTACAATGAGCAGTTCTTC | CASSQFISSYNEQFF | TRBJ2-1 | TRBV4-2 | . | .
TGTGCCAGTGGACAACTCAATCAGCCCCAGCATTTT | CASGQLNQPQHF | TRBJ1-5 | TRBV12-3/TRBV12-4 | . | many
TGTGCCAGCAGGACCGGGGGGGCAAATTATGGCTACACCTTC | CASRTGGANYGYTF | TRBJ1-2 | TRBV6-5 | . | few
TGTGCCAGCTCACCTCTACAGGACACCGGGGAGCTGTTTTTT | CASSPLQDTGELFF | TRBJ2-2 | TRBV18 | . | .
TGTGCCAGCAGCCTTAGTGGGACTAGCGGGGGGGCTACAGATACGCAGTATTTT | CASSLSGTSGGATDTQYF | TRBJ2-3 | TRBV9 | TRBD2 | .
TGCAGTGCTCAACTAGCGGGGGGTCCGAACACCGGGGAGCTGTTTTTT | CSAQLAGGPNTGELFF | TRBJ2-2 | TRBV20-1 | TRBD2 | few
TGTGCCAGCAGCCCCAACAGGGTAAGGAACACTGAAGCTTTCTTT | CASSPNRVRNTEAFF | TRBJ1-1 | TRBV7-2 | . | few
TGTGCCAGCAGTTACCTCTCGGCAGGGGAACAGCCCCAGCATTTT | CASSYLSAGEQPQHF | TRBJ1-5 | TRBV6-2/TRBV6-3 | . | few
TGTGCCAGCTCACCGACACGCGGAGAGACCCAGTACTTC | CASSPTRGETQYF | TRBJ2-5 | TRBV18 | . | many
TGTGCCAGCAGCTCCGGACAGGATTATGGCTACACCTTC | CASSSGQDYGYTF | TRBJ1-2 | TRBV11-2 | TRBD1 | many
TGTGCCAGCAGCTCCATGGACAGTGAGCAGTTCTTC | CASSSMDSEQFF | TRBJ2-1 | TRBV6-6 | . | few
TGCGCCAGCAGCTTGACCATCGGGCAGATAAACACTGAAGCTTTCTTT | CASSLTIGQINTEAFF | TRBJ1-1 | TRBV5-1 | . | .
TGCGCCAGCAGCCGGGGCCCCGCTAGCGGGGTCGCAGATACGCAGTATTTT | CASSRGPASGVADTQYF | TRBJ2-3 | TRBV4-1 | TRBD2 | few
TGTGCCAGCAGTTACTTCCCGAACATTCAGTACTTC | CASSYFPNIQYF | TRBJ2-4 | TRBV12-3/TRBV12-4 | . | few
TGCGCCAGCAGCTTGTACGGGCCCAGCTCCTACGAGCAGTACTTC | CASSLYGPSSYEQYF | TRBJ2-7 | TRBV5-1 | . | many
TGTGCCAGCAGGGTTGCCACCGGGGAGCTGTTTTTT | CASRVATGELFF | TRBJ2-2 | TRBV5-6 | . | few
TGTGCCAGCAGCCCCGAGGCGACCCAGTACTTC | CASSPEATQYF | TRBJ2-5 | TRBV7-9 | . | few
TGTGCCAGCAGCCCGAACAAGGGTCGCGCCAACATTCAGTACTTC | CASSPNKGRANIQYF | TRBJ2-4 | TRBV5-5 | . | many
TGCAGTGCTAGACTAGCGGGGAGGAAAGATACGCAGTATTTT | CSARLAGRKDTQYF | TRBJ2-3 | TRBV20-1 | TRBD2 | many
TGTGCCAGCAGCTTTGGCCCGGACTCCCACATCTTC | CASSFGPDSHIF | TRBJ2-1 | TRBV5-4 | . | few
TGCAGTGCGAGAACACTAGGACAGGGCCCCGAACAAGAGGGGGGCACTGAAGCTTTCTTT | CSARTLGQGPEQEGGTEAFF | TRBJ1-1 | TRBV20-1 | TRBD1 | many
TGTGCCAGCAGTTACTCGAACGGCCTAGAGACCCAGTACTTC | CASSYSNGLETQYF | TRBJ2-5 | TRBV6-6 | . | many
TGTGCCAGCAGCCAAGATGGGTGGGGCTCCCAGGAGACCCAGTACTTC | CASSQDGWGSQETQYF | TRBJ2-5 | TRBV3-1 | . | few
TGCAGTGCTAGAGATCCTGACCTCCCCTACGAGCAGTACTTC | CSARDPDLPYEQYF | TRBJ2-7 | TRBV20-1 | . | .
TGTGCCAGCAGAGATTCCAGCAGGGGGCTGGGCTACACCTTC | CASRDSSRGLGYTF | TRBJ1-2 | TRBV12-3/TRBV12-4 | TRBD1 | few
TGTGCCAGCAGCCAGGACCGGGTTGGCGAGCAGTACTTC | CASSQDRVGEQYF | TRBJ2-7 | TRBV7-6 | . | .
TGCAGCGTTGTTGGGACTCTCGACACTGAAGCTTTCTTT | CSVVGTLDTEAFF | TRBJ1-1 | TRBV29-1 | . | few
TGTGCCAGCAGCTTAGCGCTGGGGAAACCAGCTTTCTTT | CASSLALGKPAFF | TRBJ1-1 | TRBV7-6 | . | .
TGTGCCAGCTCACAATGGAATAGCAATCAGCCCCAGCATTTT | CASSQWNSNQPQHF | TRBJ1-5 | TRBV18 | . | .
TGTGCCAGCAGCTTAGAACTAGCGGGGAGAGGCTCCTACAATGAGCAGTTCTTC | CASSLELAGRGSYNEQFF | TRBJ2-1 | TRBV7-7 | TRBD2 | few
TGTGCCAGCTCCAGCACAGCTAAAACTGAAGCTTTCTTT | CASSSTAKTEAFF | TRBJ1-1 | TRBV2 | . | .
TGCAGTGCCCCGACGGGCCATGAGCAGTTCTTC | CSAPTGHEQFF | TRBJ2-1 | TRBV20-1 | . | .
TGCGCCAGCAGCCAAGTTAAGGACTTTTATCGGGAGACCCAGTACTTC | CASSQVKDFYRETQYF | TRBJ2-5 | TRBV4-1 | . | .